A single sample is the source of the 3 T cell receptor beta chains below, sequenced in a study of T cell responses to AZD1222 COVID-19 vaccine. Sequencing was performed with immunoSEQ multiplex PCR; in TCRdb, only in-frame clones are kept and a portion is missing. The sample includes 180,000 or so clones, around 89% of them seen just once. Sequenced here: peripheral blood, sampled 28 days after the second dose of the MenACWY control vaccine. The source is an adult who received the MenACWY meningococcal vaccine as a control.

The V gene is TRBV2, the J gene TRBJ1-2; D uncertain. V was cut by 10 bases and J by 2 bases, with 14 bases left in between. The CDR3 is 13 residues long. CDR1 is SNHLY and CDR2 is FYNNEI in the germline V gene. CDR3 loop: CANPGARNYGYTF. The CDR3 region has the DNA TGTGCCAACCCTGGCGCAAGAAACTATGGCTACACCTTC.

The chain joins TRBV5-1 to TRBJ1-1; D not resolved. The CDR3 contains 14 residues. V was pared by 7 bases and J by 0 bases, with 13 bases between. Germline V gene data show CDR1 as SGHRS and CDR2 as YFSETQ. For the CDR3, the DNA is TGCGCCAGCCGCCCGGGTCAAATGAACACTGAAGCTTTCTTT. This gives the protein CASRPGQMNTEAFF.

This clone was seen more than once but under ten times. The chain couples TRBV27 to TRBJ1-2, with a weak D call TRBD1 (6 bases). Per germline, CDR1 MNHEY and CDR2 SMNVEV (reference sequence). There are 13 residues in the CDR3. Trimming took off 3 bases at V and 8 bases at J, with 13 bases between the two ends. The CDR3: CASSLTVGGGYTF. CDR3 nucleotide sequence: TGTGCCAGCAGTTTGACAGTCGGGGGCGGCTACACCTTC.